The 12 T cell receptor beta chains below come from one sample, sequenced in a study of long-term antiretroviral therapy in people with HIV. At survey level, the immunoSEQ assay was run in its v3.0 version. Clones were read by immunoSEQ multiplex PCR, and TCRdb kept only the in-frame ones, dropping some. The repertoire holds 15,000 to 20,000 clones, roughly 91% seen once, with 8.5% to 10% in the top ten. The sequencing here drew on unsorted PBMCs, taken 3 years after starting antiretroviral therapy. The source of these receptors is a man aged 50-59 years with HIV.

The V and J genes are TRBV2 and TRBJ2-2; 9 nucleotides match TRBD1. Germline V CDR1 and CDR2: SNHLY, FYNNEI. The CDR3 has 15 amino acids. The ends lost 3 bases at V and 5 bases at J; junction bases unmatched: 4. The CDR3 sequence: CASSETGGLTGELFF. CDR3 nucleotides: TGTGCCAGCAGTGAGACAGGGGGTTTGACCGGGGAGCTGTTTTTT.

The chain is built from TRBV19 and TRBJ2-2, with unresolved D. V lost 6 bases and J lost 1, with 0 bases in between. Germline V gene sequence: CDR1 LNHDA, CDR2 SQIVND (reference sequence). CDR3 size: 11 residues. The CDR3, as DNA: TGTGCCAGTAGGAACACCGGGGAGCTGTTTTTT. It translates to CASRNTGELFF. The full variable domain, rest sourced from reference TRBV19 and TRBJ2-2, is DGGITQSPKYLFRKEGQNVTLSCEQNLNHDAMYWYRQDPGQGLRLIYYSQIVNDFQKGDIAEGYSVSREKKESFPLTVTSAQKNPTAFYLCASRNTGELFFGEGSRLTVL.

The chain carries TRBV6-1 and TRBJ2-7; unclear D gene. Trimming shortened V by 4 bases and J by 2 bases, and 15 bases separated the two germline ends. The CDR3 is 15 amino acids. Germline V gene lookup returns CDR1 MNHNS and CDR2 SASEGT. The CDR3 loop is CASSATDLYTYEQYF. CDR3 sequence (DNA): TGTGCCAGCAGTGCTACGGACCTTTACACCTACGAGCAGTACTTC.

The chain couples TRBV7-9 to TRBJ2-3; D is perhaps TRBD2 (6 bases). CDR1 and CDR2 (germline): SEHNR, FQNEAQ (reference sequence). The germline V and J ends were trimmed by 1 base and 2 bases, with 10 bases remaining between them. This CDR3 spans 15 amino acids. The CDR3 bases are TGTGCCAGCAGCTTAGGGACTACCGCCACAGATACGCAGTATTTT. Translated: CASSLGTTATDTQYF.

This chain uses TRBV4-1 with TRBJ2-2; TRBD2 matches 15 bases. The CDR3 runs to 19 residues. CDR1 MGHRA and CDR2 YSYEKL come from the germline V gene. J gave up 2 bases and V 4 bases, and 8 bases lay outside the gene matches. In DNA form, the CDR3 reads TGCGCCAGCAGCCGGCTCGGACTAGCGGGGGGGGGAAACACCGGGGAGCTGTTTTTT. Its protein product is CASSRLGLAGGGNTGELFF.

V usage is TRBV6-1 and J usage is TRBJ2-1; D is ambiguous. The CDR3 sequence is 14 residues long. The V end lost 6 bases, the J end lost 2 bases, and 11 bases lay between the germline ends. Germline V gives CDR1 MNHNS, CDR2 SASEGT. Written as DNA, the CDR3 is TGTGCCAGCAGGGCACCCTTGGCCTACAATGAGCAGTTCTTC. Translated: CASRAPLAYNEQFF.

The V gene is TRBV5-1, the J gene TRBJ2-5, with TRBD1 identical over 7 bases. With the DNA end fitting TRBJ2-7 better, the J assignment may be wrong. CDR3 length: 16 amino acids. From germline, CDR1 is SGHRS and CDR2 YFSETQ. This chain's CDR3 is CASSLGLGTADYEQYF. CDR3 bases: TGCGCCAGCAGCTTAGGTCTCGGGACAGCAGACTACGAGCAGTACTTC.

This sequence joins TRBV11-2 and TRBJ1-6; TRBD1 is a possible D gene (5 bases). V lost 4 bases and J 7 bases, leaving 14 bases between the germline ends. Germline V gives CDR1 SGHAT, CDR2 FQNNGV. The CDR3 runs 15 residues. In DNA form, the CDR3 reads TGTGCCAGCAGCTCAACAGGAAATCAGAATTCACCCCTCCACTTT. This encodes CASSSTGNQNSPLHF.

This clone was seen a few times. The chain has TRBV7-9 and TRBJ2-7; 9 positions match TRBD1. The CDR3 is 14 amino acids. The V segment lost 1 base and the J segment 5 bases; nucleotides outside the gene matches: 3. Germline lookup yields CDR1 SEHNR and CDR2 FQNEAQ (reference sequence). The CDR3 region has the DNA TGTGCCAGCAGCTTAGGGACAGGGGCCCACGAGCAGTACTTC. It codes for CASSLGTGAHEQYF.

This clone has a single count. V usage is TRBV28 and J usage is TRBJ2-3; 7 nucleotides match TRBD1. There are 15 residues in the CDR3. From germline, CDR1 is MDHEN and CDR2 SYDVKM. Unmatched junction bases numbered 4, after V lost 2 bases and J lost 2 bases. The CDR3 nucleotides are TGTGCCAGCAGTTTACAGCAGGGGGACACAGATACGCAGTATTTT. This translates into CASSLQQGDTDTQYF.

The chain recombines TRBV29-1 with TRBJ2-6; D may be TRBD1 (5 bases). In germline, CDR1 is SQVTM, CDR2 ANQGSEA. The CDR3 loop spans 14 amino acids. Trimming cost V 2 bases and J 1 base, with 6 bases left between them. The CDR3 is CSVEQGSGANVLTF. The CDR3 DNA reads as TGCAGCGTTGAACAGGGATCTGGGGCCAACGTCCTGACTTTC.

This rearrangement joins TRBV11-2 to TRBJ2-7; D unclear. The CDR3 covers 13 residues. V shed 3 bases and J shed 2 bases, with 8 bases lying between them. Germline V gene lookup returns CDR1 SGHAT and CDR2 FQNNGV. CDR3 loop: CASSLSVTYEQYF. CDR3 sequence (DNA): TGTGCCAGCAGCTTGAGCGTGACCTACGAGCAGTACTTC.